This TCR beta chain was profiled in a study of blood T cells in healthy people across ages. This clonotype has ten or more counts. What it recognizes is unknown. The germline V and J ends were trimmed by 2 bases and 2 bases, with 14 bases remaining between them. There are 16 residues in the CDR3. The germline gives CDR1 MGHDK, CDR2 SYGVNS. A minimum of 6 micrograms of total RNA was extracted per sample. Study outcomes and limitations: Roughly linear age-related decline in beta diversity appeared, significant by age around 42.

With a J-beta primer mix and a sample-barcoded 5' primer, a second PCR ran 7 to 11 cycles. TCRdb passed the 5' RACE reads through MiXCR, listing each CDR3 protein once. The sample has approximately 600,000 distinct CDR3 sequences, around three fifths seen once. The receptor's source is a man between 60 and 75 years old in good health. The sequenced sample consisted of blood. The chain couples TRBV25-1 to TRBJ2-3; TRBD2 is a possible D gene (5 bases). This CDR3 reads CASSEGLRQHTDTQYF. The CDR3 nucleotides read TGTGCCAGCAGTGAAGGACTTAGACAACACACAGATACGCAGTATTTT.